These 20 T cell receptor beta chains originate from one sample sequenced in a study of cytomegalovirus exposure and HLA in healthy donors. The study ran its PCR with 60 Vbeta and 13 Jbeta primers. Profiled with immunoSEQ multiplex PCR; TCRdb holds only in-frame clones, not every one. The table shows approximately 100,000 clones, with under 80% occurring only once. What was sequenced was PBMCs. These receptors originate from a woman between 50 and 59 years old in good health and CMV-seropositive.

The rearrangement joins TRBV5-4 to TRBJ2-2; perhaps TRBD1 as D (6 bases). Germline V gene lookup returns CDR1 SGHNT and CDR2 YYREEE (reference sequence). This CDR3 has 15 residues. The V gene lost 2 bases and the J gene lost 3 bases, with 11 bases spanning the gap. In nucleotides, the CDR3 is TGTGCCAGCAGCTTCCCGGGACAAGACACCGGGGAGCTGTTTTTT. Protein product: CASSFPGQDTGELFF.

The chain uses TRBV7-6 and TRBJ1-2; the match to TRBD1 covers 9 bases. With V trimmed by 4 bases and J by 7 bases, 10 bases remained unmatched. The CDR3 has 15 amino acids. The germline V gene encodes CDR1 SGHVS and CDR2 FNYEAQ. The CDR3 nucleotides are TGTGCCAGCAGCTCCCGGCCGGGACAGGGATCTGGCTACACCTTC. Residues: CASSSRPGQGSGYTF. Full variable domain (rest looked up from reference TRBV7-6 and TRBJ1-2): GAGVSQSPRYKVTKRGQDVALRCDPISGHVSLYWYRQALGQGPEFLTYFNYEAQQDKSGLPNDRFSAERPEGSISTLTIQRTEQRDSAMYRCASSSRPGQGSGYTFGSGTRLTVV.

This sequence joins TRBV4-2 and TRBJ2-7, with D tentatively TRBD2 (6 bases). The CDR3 spans 14 residues. The germline V gene encodes CDR1 LGHNA and CDR2 YNFKEQ. Trimming shortened V by 0 bases and J by 3 bases, and 9 bases separated the two germline ends. CDR3 sequence reads: CASSQDPGDYEQYF. For the CDR3, the DNA is TGTGCCAGCAGCCAAGATCCGGGGGACTACGAGCAGTACTTC.

The rearrangement joins TRBV7-6 to TRBJ2-7, with TRBD2 matching over 8 bases. Germline V gene sequence: CDR1 SGHVS, CDR2 FNYEAQ. J lost 7 bases, V lost 3 bases, and 11 bases had no gene match. This CDR3 has 15 amino acids. The CDR3, as DNA: TGTGCCAGCAGCTTGGATACGGGAGGGTCCCGGGAGCAGTACTTC. Its protein product is CASSLDTGGSREQYF.

The rearrangement links TRBV6-5 to TRBJ1-2; 7 bases align to TRBD1. The CDR3 has 15 residues. Germline CDR1 is MNHEY and CDR2 is SVGAGI. The J segment lost 2 bases and the V segment lost 6 bases, leaving 9 bases of the junction unmatched. The CDR3 DNA follows: TGTGCCAGCAGCAGGGGACAGCGGCACAACTATGGCTACACCTTC. It translates to CASSRGQRHNYGYTF.

A note on this clone: At one boundary the junction diverges from the germline segment, which might be a read error. V usage is TRBV2 and J usage is TRBJ2-7; 13 nucleotides align to TRBD2. The CDR3 is 15 residues long. The germline CDR1 and CDR2 sequences are SNHLY and FYNNEI. CDR3 loop: CASSPRTSGGYGQYF. The CDR3 region has the DNA TGTGCCAGCAGCCCTAGGACTAGCGGGGGCTACGGGCAGTACTTC.

This clone was seen more than once but under ten times. The chain is built from TRBV27 and TRBJ1-3, with a possible D match to TRBD1 (5 bases). Looked up from germline, CDR1 is MNHEY and CDR2 is SMNVEV (reference sequence). There are 15 residues in the CDR3. V lost 6 bases to trimming and J lost 0 bases, with 12 bases between them. The CDR3 sequence is CASRPDTSSGNTIYF. The DNA of the CDR3 is TGTGCCAGCAGGCCGGACACCAGCTCTGGAAACACCATATATTTT.

CDR3 protein: CASQGTDTQYF. The CDR3 bases are TGTGCCAGCCAGGGGACAGATACGCAGTATTTT. The chain links TRBV18 to TRBJ2-3, with a tentative D call TRBD1 (6 bases). The length of the CDR3 is 11 residues. Germline V gene data show CDR1 as KGHSH and CDR2 as LQKENI. With 8 bases removed from V and 3 bases from J, the gap between germline ends came to 6 bases.

The chain combines TRBV7-9 with TRBJ2-3, with TRBD1 as a possible D gene (6 bases). V was shortened by 6 bases and J by 3 bases, with 25 bases between the two germline ends. CDR1 is SEHNR and CDR2 is FQNEAQ in the germline V gene (reference sequence). The CDR3 runs to 18 residues. The CDR3 protein is CASRPTGRGFDGTDTQYF. The DNA of the CDR3 is TGTGCCAGCAGGCCTACAGGGAGAGGGTTCGATGGGACAGATACGCAGTATTTT.

The V and J genes are TRBV5-4 and TRBJ1-2, with D perhaps matching TRBD1 (5 bases). Per the germline V gene, CDR1 is SGHNT and CDR2 is YYREEE (reference sequence). V was cut by 4 bases and J by 4 bases, with 14 bases left in between. This CDR3 is built from 14 residues. CDR3 sequence reads: CASSTTGSPYGYTF. The CDR3 DNA reads as TGTGCCAGCAGCACCACAGGATCACCCTATGGCTACACCTTC.

V and J are TRBV15 and TRBJ1-1; possibly TRBD1 for D (6 bases). Germline lookup yields CDR1 LNHNV and CDR2 YYDKDF (reference sequence). Trimming removed 1 base at V and 11 bases at J, with 23 bases between. CDR3 length: 16 amino acids. The CDR3 DNA sequence: TGTGCCACCAGCAGAGCCGGGGGGACACCTCCCTGGCGGGCTTTCTTT. Translation gives CATSRAGGTPPWRAFF.

The chain uses TRBV9 and TRBJ2-7; 10 bases match TRBD2. The length of the CDR3 is 15 residues. The trim removed 3 bases at V and 3 bases at J, leaving 6 bases unmatched. Germline V gene lookup returns CDR1 SGDLS and CDR2 YYNGEE. CDR3 DNA: TGTGCCAGCAGCGCACTAGCGGGAACCCGCTACGAGCAGTACTTC. Its translation: CASSALAGTRYEQYF.

The chain recombines TRBV6-6 with TRBJ1-2; D ambiguous. The CDR3 has 12 amino acids. Per germline, CDR1 MNHNY and CDR2 SVGAGI (reference sequence). V was trimmed by 6 bases and J by 7 bases, leaving 12 bases between them. The CDR3 spells CASSLGVGGYTF. The CDR3 DNA reads TGTGCCAGCAGCTTGGGAGTGGGTGGCTACACCTTC.

The chain recombines TRBV4-1 with TRBJ1-5; TRBD1 matches at 8 bases. This CDR3 has 17 amino acids. Germline CDR1 MGHRA, CDR2 YSYEKL. V was pared by 4 bases and J by 6 bases, with 14 bases of the junction left unmatched. DNA of the CDR3: TGCGCCAGCAGCCTCATACTAAGGACAGGGCTCGGTCAGCCCCAGCATTTT. Its protein product is CASSLILRTGLGQPQHF.

V usage is TRBV11-3 and J usage is TRBJ2-3, with 10 nucleotides matching TRBD2. V gave up 2 bases and J gave up 4 bases; unmatched junction bases: 0. The CDR3 loop spans 14 amino acids. Germline V lookup: CDR1 SGHNT, CDR2 YENEEA. CDR3 region: CASSLSGRADTQYF. The CDR3 DNA reads as TGTGCCAGCAGCTTAAGCGGGAGGGCAGATACGCAGTATTTT.

The chain links TRBV5-6 to TRBJ2-1; 9 nucleotides match TRBD2. Per the germline V gene, CDR1 is SGHDT and CDR2 is YYEEEE. J was trimmed by 5 bases and V by 0 bases; bases with no gene match: 6. This CDR3 region has 16 residues. CDR3 amino acids: CASSLATTSGNNEQFF. Here the CDR3 DNA reads TGTGCCAGCAGCTTGGCAACGACTAGCGGAAACAATGAGCAGTTCTTC.

The V gene is TRBV7-9, the J gene TRBJ2-2, with a possible D match to TRBD2 (7 bases). Trimming removed 2 bases at V and 3 bases at J, with 19 bases between. The germline CDR1 and CDR2 sequences are SEHNR and FQNEAQ (reference sequence). The CDR3 consists of 18 residues. The CDR3 protein is CASSLPSSAGADTGELFF. CDR3 DNA: TGTGCCAGCAGCTTACCAAGTTCGGCGGGGGCTGACACCGGGGAGCTGTTTTTT.

This chain uses TRBV5-1 with TRBJ1-6; D gene uncertain. The CDR3 runs 18 residues. V lost 0 bases and J lost 0, with 13 bases in between. From germline, CDR1 is SGHRS and CDR2 YFSETQ. CDR3 sequence reads: CASSLEAVPSSYNSPLHF. CDR3 nucleotides: TGCGCCAGCAGCTTGGAGGCAGTCCCTAGCTCCTATAATTCACCCCTCCACTTT.

The CDR3 DNA reads as TGTGCCAGCAGCCCTACTTCGGGGAACACTGAAGCTTTCTTT. The encoded protein is CASSPTSGNTEAFF. This chain joins TRBV9 and TRBJ1-1; D not certain. CDR1 is SGDLS, CDR2 YYNGEE, per germline. This CDR3 is built from 14 residues. V lost 4 bases, J lost 1 base, and 11 bases lay in between.

V and J are TRBV11-2 and TRBJ2-3, with D unresolved. Germline CDR1 reads SGHAT; CDR2 reads FQNNGV. The V and J ends lost 3 bases and 2 bases respectively, with 6 bases between them. This CDR3 has 13 amino acids. The CDR3 sequence: CASSLSPTDTQYF. As DNA, the CDR3 is TGTGCCAGCAGCTTGAGCCCCACAGATACGCAGTATTTT.